The rows below give T cell receptor beta chains drawn from one sample of a study of T-cell memory formation after mild COVID-19. MiXCR, run by TCRdb on the 5' RACE reads, gives a single entry per CDR3 protein. The repertoire holds about 450,000 distinct CDR3 sequences, with around 22% as singletons. Sequencing was done on a sample of PBMCs or a T cell subset sorted from them (not recorded which). These receptors originate from an adult woman who had mild COVID-19 (a few samples of this study predate the infection). Cell type and time point are not known. CDR3s include the opening cysteine and the closing phenylalanine or tryptophan. The order of the fields is J gene, D gene, V gene, clone size, CDR3 protein, CDR3 DNA. A D gene is named only where the DNA matches it firmly. Size tells how often a clone was seen (once, few, many) or the class of an expanded clone, and some rows leave it out.

J gene: TRBJ1-1
D gene: TRBD1
V gene: TRBV12-3/TRBV12-4
clone size: few
CDR3 protein: CASSPGQGRRAFF
CDR3 DNA: TGTGCCAGCAGCCCTGGACAGGGGAGACGAGCTTTCTTT

J gene: TRBJ1-1
D gene: .
V gene: TRBV5-1
clone size: .
CDR3 protein: CASSLEGHGNTEAFF
CDR3 DNA: TGCGCCAGCAGCTTGGAAGGACACGGAAACACTGAAGCTTTCTTT

J gene: TRBJ1-2
D gene: .
V gene: TRBV12-3/TRBV12-4
clone size: few
CDR3 protein: CASSTKGYGYTF
CDR3 DNA: TGTGCCAGCAGCACGAAGGGATATGGCTACACCTTC

J gene: TRBJ2-1
D gene: TRBD2
V gene: TRBV24-1
clone size: .
CDR3 protein: CATSDLERGGVDEQFF
CDR3 DNA: TGTGCCACCAGTGATTTGGAGCGGGGGGGCGTAGATGAGCAGTTCTTC

J gene: TRBJ2-3
D gene: TRBD2
V gene: TRBV30
clone size: few
CDR3 protein: CAGGERGRTDTQYF
CDR3 DNA: TGTGCCGGGGGGGAGCGGGGGCGCACAGATACGCAGTATTTT

J gene: TRBJ1-3
D gene: .
V gene: TRBV6-5
clone size: many
CDR3 protein: CASSYSRRSYSGNTIYF
CDR3 DNA: TGTGCCAGCAGTTACTCGAGGCGGTCGTACTCTGGAAACACCATATATTTT

J gene: TRBJ2-5
D gene: .
V gene: TRBV24-1
clone size: few
CDR3 protein: CATSDPTGKETQYF
CDR3 DNA: TGTGCCACCAGTGACCCTACAGGGAAAGAGACCCAGTACTTC

J gene: TRBJ2-7
D gene: .
V gene: TRBV7-9
clone size: few
CDR3 protein: CASSSGHYYEQYF
CDR3 DNA: TGTGCCAGCAGCTCGGGACATTACTACGAGCAGTACTTC

J gene: TRBJ1-6
D gene: .
V gene: TRBV20-1
clone size: .
CDR3 protein: CSAKEFRSGRNSPLHF
CDR3 DNA: TGCAGTGCTAAAGAGTTCCGATCCGGCAGGAATTCACCCCTCCACTTT

J gene: TRBJ2-1
D gene: .
V gene: TRBV5-1
clone size: .
CDR3 protein: CASSTEGRSSYNEQFF
CDR3 DNA: TGCGCCAGCAGCACCGAGGGTCGGAGCTCCTACAATGAGCAGTTCTTC

J gene: TRBJ2-5
D gene: .
V gene: TRBV5-1
clone size: few
CDR3 protein: CASSLSGTRQETQYF
CDR3 DNA: TGCGCCAGCAGCTTATCGGGAACGCGCCAAGAGACCCAGTACTTC

J gene: TRBJ1-1
D gene: .
V gene: TRBV19
clone size: few
CDR3 protein: CASRTELGRTEAFF
CDR3 DNA: TGTGCCAGTAGAACGGAGTTGGGGCGAACTGAAGCTTTCTTT

J gene: TRBJ2-7
D gene: .
V gene: TRBV7-9
clone size: .
CDR3 protein: CASSLVGTSQLLYEQYF
CDR3 DNA: TGTGCCAGCAGCCTCGTTGGGACATCCCAGCTACTCTACGAGCAGTACTTC